This T cell receptor (beta chain) was found in a study of OX40 agonist ivuxolimab in advanced cancers. Study background: In this cohort, patients received ivuxolimab, an agonistic anti-OX40 (CD134) antibody. Of mixed ages from about 23 to 79 and averaging approximately 60 years, the group was more than 65% male. Partial responses were recorded for three patients, including one with hepatocellular carcinoma and two with cutaneous melanoma.

Blood sampling took place at baseline, cycle 4 day 1, and cycle 7 day 1. Trimming left V 5 bases short and J 7 bases short, with 9 bases between. The CDR3 is 12 residues long. CDR1 and CDR2 (germline): SGHAT, FQNNGV. The repertoire was sequenced with immunoSEQ multiplex PCR; TCRdb's copy has only in-frame clones and lacks some. Here the sample spans 66,000 or so clones, around 82% being singletons. The chain employs TRBV11-2 and TRBJ2-1, with D tentatively TRBD1 (5 bases). The source material was CD4+ or CD8+ T cells sorted from blood, sampled in a trial of the OX40 agonist ivuxolimab. The sequence derives from an adult with an advanced solid tumor such as melanoma, head and neck, liver or kidney cancer. The CDR3, as DNA: TGTGCCAGCAGCCCAGGGTGGAATGAGCAGTTCTTC. Protein product: CASSPGWNEQFF.